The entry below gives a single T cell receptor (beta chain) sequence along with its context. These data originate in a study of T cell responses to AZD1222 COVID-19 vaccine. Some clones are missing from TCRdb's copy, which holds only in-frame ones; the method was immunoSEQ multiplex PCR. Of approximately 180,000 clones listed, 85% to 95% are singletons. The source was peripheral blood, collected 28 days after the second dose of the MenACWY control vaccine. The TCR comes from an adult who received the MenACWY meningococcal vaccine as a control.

For the CDR3, the DNA is TGTGCCAGCAGCCCACGGTCGGGGGCTAGCACAGATACGCAGTATTTT. This encodes CASSPRSGASTDTQYF. This chain connects TRBV9 to TRBJ2-3, with D tentatively TRBD1 or TRBD2 (6 bases each). V was shortened by 4 bases and J by 0 bases, with 15 bases between the two germline ends. The CDR3 has 16 residues. The germline V gene encodes CDR1 SGDLS and CDR2 YYNGEE.